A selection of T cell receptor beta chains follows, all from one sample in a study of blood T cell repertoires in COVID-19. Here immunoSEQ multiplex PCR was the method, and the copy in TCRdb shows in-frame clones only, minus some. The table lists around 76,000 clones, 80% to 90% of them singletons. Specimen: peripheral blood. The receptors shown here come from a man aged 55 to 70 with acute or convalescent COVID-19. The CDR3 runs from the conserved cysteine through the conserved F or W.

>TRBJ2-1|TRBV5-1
CASSLDRPLDEQFF
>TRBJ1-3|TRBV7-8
CASSLVIQGAAGNTIYF
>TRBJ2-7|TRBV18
CASSPVSGSDSYEQYF
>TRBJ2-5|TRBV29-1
CSVEQDYRREQETQYF
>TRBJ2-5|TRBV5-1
CASSLGLAGGQGRGETQYF
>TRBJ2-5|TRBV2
CASTRDRGRETQYF
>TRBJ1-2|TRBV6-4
CASSEQPGQGYGYTF
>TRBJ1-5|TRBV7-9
CASSRGQTAPQHF
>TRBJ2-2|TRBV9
CASSVKSDRIYTGELFF
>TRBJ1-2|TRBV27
CASSSTRFGGFYGYTF
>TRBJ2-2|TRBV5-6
CASSLFSGGAKTGELFF